This T cell receptor (beta chain) appears in the sequencing data of a study of STAT5B mutations in CD4+ large granular lymphocyte leukemia. With 3 bases removed from V and 1 base from J, the gap between germline ends came to 7 bases. CDR1 SGDLS and CDR2 YYNGEE come from the germline V gene. This CDR3 spans 13 amino acids. The protocol was immunoSEQ multiplex PCR, while the TCRdb copy is restricted to in-frame clones and leaves out a portion. The sample yields under 50,000 clones, about 80% seen once. The V and J genes are TRBV9 and TRBJ2-5, with D possibly being TRBD1 (6 bases). Sample: CD4+ T cells from blood buffy coats. This TCR was recovered from a human donor in good health. This CDR3 is CASSGGPQETQYF. The CDR3 bases are TGTGCCAGCAGCGGGGGGCCCCAAGAGACCCAGTACTTC.